These 4 T cell receptor beta chains were sequenced from one sample in a study of CD4+ T cells in melanoma. Method: immunoSEQ multiplex PCR; TCRdb's copy keeps in-frame clones and lacks some. The table records 13,000 to 15,000 clones, roughly three fifths of them present only once. The sequencing sample was made of cells from a culture (not recorded whether cultured in vitro). These TCRs come from a human donor with melanoma.

This clone was observed a handful of times. V is TRBV2 and J is TRBJ2-1; 8 nucleotides align to TRBD1. Germline CDR1 and CDR2: SNHLY and FYNNEI. CDR3 length: 17 amino acids. The V segment lost 4 bases and the J segment 0 bases; nucleotides outside the gene matches: 8. In nucleotides, the CDR3 is TGTGCCAGCAGTGTGACATACAGGGGGAGCTCCTACAATGAGCAGTTCTTC. Residues: CASSVTYRGSSYNEQFF.

The chain links TRBV7-3 to TRBJ2-1, with D perhaps matching TRBD1 (5 bases). Germline assignment: CDR1 SGHTA and CDR2 FQGTGA. The CDR3 has 13 amino acids. V was clipped by 2 bases and J by 7 bases, with 9 bases between them. In nucleotides, the CDR3 is TGTGCCAGCAGCTTAGCAGGGTCAAATGAGCAGTTCTTC. The encoded protein is CASSLAGSNEQFF.

This clone was seen a handful of times. V is TRBV2 and J is TRBJ2-3; a possible D gene is TRBD2 (5 bases). Germline values: CDR1 SNHLY, CDR2 FYNNEI. Trimming shortened V by 7 bases and J by 4 bases, and 12 bases separated the two germline ends. The CDR3 length is 13 residues. CDR3 sequence: CASKLVISDTQYF. The CDR3 DNA is TGTGCCAGCAAACTAGTGATTTCAGATACGCAGTATTTT.

The J gene is TRBJ1-1, the V gene TRBV5-4, with D unresolved. Looked up from germline, CDR1 is SGHNT and CDR2 is YYREEE (reference sequence). V shed 10 bases and J shed 1 base, with 20 bases lying between them. The CDR3 totals 15 residues. Here the CDR3 DNA reads TGTGCCCATCATGGGTCCCAAACGGAGAACACTGAAGCTTTCTTT. Its translation is CAHHGSQTENTEAFF.